This T cell receptor (beta chain) was observed in a study of cytomegalovirus exposure and HLA in healthy donors. Broader study findings: The investigators catalogued under 200 TCR beta chains as cytomegalovirus-associated. A reported reduction in N-insertions relative to the roughly 700-donor mean was seen in an Asian-associated ancestry cluster in a later analysis. Among the sequence variants, a highly shared cluster was likely an artifact of sequencing.

CDR3 length: 14 residues. The germline V gene encodes CDR1 SGDLS and CDR2 YYNGEE. V was pared by 0 bases and J by 2 bases, with 0 bases of the junction left unmatched. A multiplex PCR was run with 60 Vbeta primers and 13 Jbeta primers. Profiling relied on immunoSEQ multiplex PCR, and the TCRdb table lists in-frame clones only, not all of them. The data contain some 190,000 clones, 81% of them singletons. Only a few counts were recorded for this clone. The antigen remains unidentified. This same CDR3 is encoded by further DNA sequences in the sample. The chain couples TRBV9 to TRBJ2-7, with 9 bases that match TRBD1. This receptor was identified in a man aged 35-49 years in good health and CMV-seropositive. Material for sequencing was PBMCs. The DNA of the CDR3 is TGTGCCAGCAGCGTAGGGACAGGGGCCTACGAGCAGTACTTC. It codes for CASSVGTGAYEQYF.